The 5 T cell receptor beta chains below all came from one sample that was sequenced in a study of CD8 T cells in ankylosing spondylitis. TCRdb re-called the 5' RACE reads with MiXCR, one entry per CDR3 protein. The sample carries roughly 69,000 distinct CDR3 sequences, roughly 5.3% recorded once. The material sequenced was blood, either unsorted or a sorted T cell fraction (not recorded which). Every receptor here comes from a male donor with ankylosing spondylitis or in good health (not recorded which).

This clonotype was recorded many times. V usage is TRBV12-3 or TRBV12-4 and J usage is TRBJ2-5; 11 bases are shared with TRBD1. This CDR3 contains 16 residues. V shed 6 bases and J 5 bases; nucleotides not matched to a gene: 11. The CDR3 is CASRPRTGGSWETQYF. The CDR3 DNA follows: TGTGCCAGCAGACCCCGGACAGGGGGCTCTTGGGAGACCCAGTACTTC.

The chain uses TRBV7-2 and TRBJ1-1; D may be TRBD1 (5 bases). V lost 3 bases to trimming and J lost 0 bases, with 11 bases between them. Germline assignment: CDR1 SGHTA and CDR2 FQGNSA. This CDR3 is 15 amino acids long. DNA for the CDR3: TGTGCCAGCAGCTTTCGGACAAACATGAACACTGAAGCTTTCTTT. Protein sequence: CASSFRTNMNTEAFF.

This clonotype was seen ten or more times. CDR3 sequence (DNA): TGCGCCAGCAATAGTAGGACAGGCCGTGCACAGGATACGCAGTATTTT. Its translation: CASNSRTGRAQDTQYF. The V gene is TRBV5-1, the J gene TRBJ2-3, with TRBD1 matching 7 bases. From germline, CDR1 is SGHRS and CDR2 YFSETQ. The V segment lost 6 bases and the J segment 6 bases; nucleotides outside the gene matches: 16. This CDR3 spans 16 amino acids.

This clonotype was detected ten times or more. V gene TRBV18 combines with J gene TRBJ2-1, with 11 bases lining up with TRBD2. The germline CDR1 and CDR2 sequences are KGHSH and LQKENI. The V segment lost 3 bases and the J segment 8 bases; nucleotides outside the gene matches: 3. The CDR3 runs to 14 residues. CDR3 in amino acids: CASSPGLAEDEQFF. The CDR3 bases are TGTGCCAGCTCACCGGGACTAGCGGAGGATGAGCAGTTCTTC.

This clonotype was counted at least ten times. The chain joins TRBV24-1 to TRBJ2-1; 9 nucleotides align to TRBD1. V gave up 3 bases and J gave up 4 bases; unmatched junction bases: 9. Germline CDR1 and CDR2: KGHDR and SFDVKD. This CDR3 has 17 residues. This CDR3 reads CATSDPRDREGYNEQFF. The CDR3 DNA reads as TGTGCCACCAGTGATCCCAGGGACAGGGAGGGTTACAATGAGCAGTTCTTC.